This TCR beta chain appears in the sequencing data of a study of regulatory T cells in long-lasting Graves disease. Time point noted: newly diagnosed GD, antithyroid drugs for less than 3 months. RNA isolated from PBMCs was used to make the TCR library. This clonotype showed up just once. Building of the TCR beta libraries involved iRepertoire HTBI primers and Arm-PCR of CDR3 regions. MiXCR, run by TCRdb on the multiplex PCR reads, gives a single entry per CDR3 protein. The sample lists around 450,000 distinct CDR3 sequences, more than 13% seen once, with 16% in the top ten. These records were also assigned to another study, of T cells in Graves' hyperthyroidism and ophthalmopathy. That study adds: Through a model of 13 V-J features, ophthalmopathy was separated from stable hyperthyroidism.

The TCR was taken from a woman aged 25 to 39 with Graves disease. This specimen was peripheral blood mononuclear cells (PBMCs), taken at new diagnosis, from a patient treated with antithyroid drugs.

The chain's CDR3 is CSARVTGTDTEAFF. DNA for the CDR3: TGCAGTGCTAGAGTGACAGGGACGGACACTGAAGCTTTCTTT. This chain uses TRBV20-1 with TRBJ1-1, with 7 nucleotides matching TRBD1. Per the germline V gene, CDR1 is DFQATT and CDR2 is SNEGSKA (reference sequence). The CDR3 sequence is 14 residues long. With V trimmed by 1 base and J by 3 bases, 5 bases remained unmatched.